The rows below give T cell receptor beta chains drawn from one sample of a study of human thymus T cells. Data came from immunoSEQ multiplex PCR; TCRdb stores just in-frame clones and leaves some out. In the table there are approximately 71,000 clones, over 85% of which are singletons. What was sequenced was thymus tissue. The receptors here all came from a girl less than two years old with a congenital heart defect but otherwise immunologically healthy. CDR3s leave out the opening cysteine and the closing phenylalanine or tryptophan. Not all rows give a size; the values are once, few, many and, for expanded clones, a class.

V gene: TRBV4-1
J gene: TRBJ2-7
clone size: .
CDR3 protein: ASSQDPSGRQYEQY

V gene: TRBV18
J gene: TRBJ2-1
clone size: .
CDR3 protein: ASSPLAGGIEQF

V gene: TRBV28
J gene: TRBJ1-3
clone size: .
CDR3 protein: ASSLILEQGPRLSGNTIY

V gene: TRBV28
J gene: TRBJ1-2
clone size: .
CDR3 protein: ASNPRGRGGYT

V gene: TRBV19
J gene: TRBJ2-7
clone size: .
CDR3 protein: ASSIDSGTSYEQY

V gene: TRBV29-1
J gene: TRBJ1-1
clone size: .
CDR3 protein: SVEDPPKGQGKGMNTEAF

V gene: TRBV7-9
J gene: TRBJ2-3
clone size: .
CDR3 protein: ASSLGHITDTQY

V gene: TRBV2
J gene: TRBJ1-3
clone size: few
CDR3 protein: ASRARLNSGNTIY

V gene: TRBV7-9
J gene: TRBJ2-3
clone size: .
CDR3 protein: ASSSDRGGTDTQY

V gene: TRBV7-2
J gene: TRBJ2-1
clone size: .
CDR3 protein: ASSPIRGGRVGYNEQF

V gene: TRBV5-1
J gene: TRBJ2-7
clone size: once
CDR3 protein: ASSLVGRTTYEQY

V gene: TRBV5-1
J gene: TRBJ2-3
clone size: .
CDR3 protein: ASSSVGGADTQY

V gene: TRBV5-6
J gene: TRBJ2-7
clone size: .
CDR3 protein: ASSLEGLAGPHPHEQY

V gene: TRBV6-4
J gene: TRBJ2-1
clone size: .
CDR3 protein: ASSDSSGSYNEQF

V gene: TRBV7-2
J gene: TRBJ2-4
clone size: .
CDR3 protein: ASSSGGRRARNIQY

V gene: TRBV19
J gene: TRBJ1-1
clone size: .
CDR3 protein: ASAWTGVTEAF

V gene: TRBV6-5
J gene: TRBJ2-4
clone size: .
CDR3 protein: ASSRGGGHIQY

V gene: TRBV28
J gene: TRBJ2-2
clone size: .
CDR3 protein: ASTSGGMNTGELF

V gene: TRBV29-1
J gene: TRBJ2-4
clone size: .
CDR3 protein: SVARQGLVEGKRGKNIQY

V gene: TRBV7-2
J gene: TRBJ1-1
clone size: .
CDR3 protein: ASSLRVGAENTEAF

V gene: TRBV4-2
J gene: TRBJ2-5
clone size: once
CDR3 protein: ASSPDRGWETQY

V gene: TRBV25-1
J gene: TRBJ1-5
clone size: once
CDR3 protein: ASSVMKPQH

V gene: TRBV2
J gene: TRBJ1-1
clone size: .
CDR3 protein: ASSVPGQKAF

V gene: TRBV6-1
J gene: TRBJ2-2
clone size: .
CDR3 protein: ASSLAGGPLGELF

V gene: TRBV7-6
J gene: TRBJ2-5
clone size: .
CDR3 protein: ASSLKGSMQETQY

V gene: TRBV18
J gene: TRBJ1-1
clone size: few
CDR3 protein: ASSPRSRETEAF

V gene: TRBV28
J gene: TRBJ2-7
clone size: .
CDR3 protein: ASSWRLPYEQY

V gene: TRBV19
J gene: TRBJ2-3
clone size: .
CDR3 protein: ASSIDWVTGVTTTDTQY

V gene: TRBV6-1
J gene: TRBJ1-2
clone size: .
CDR3 protein: ASSVKGKGESRVPYGYT

V gene: TRBV7-9
J gene: TRBJ2-1
clone size: .
CDR3 protein: ASSLVGQGTNNEQF

V gene: TRBV5-6
J gene: TRBJ2-7
clone size: .
CDR3 protein: ASSLAGAAGYEQY

V gene: TRBV4-2
J gene: TRBJ2-4
clone size: once
CDR3 protein: ASSPKTRAKNIQY

V gene: TRBV4-1
J gene: TRBJ2-7
clone size: .
CDR3 protein: ASSQERVSGEGCYEQY

V gene: TRBV27
J gene: TRBJ2-7
clone size: .
CDR3 protein: ASSPLLSGGFGYEQY

V gene: TRBV5-1
J gene: TRBJ1-1
clone size: few
CDR3 protein: ASSLSQGVNTEAF

V gene: TRBV7-6
J gene: TRBJ2-1
clone size: .
CDR3 protein: ASSFQQGKDNEQF

V gene: TRBV5-6
J gene: TRBJ2-7
clone size: .
CDR3 protein: ASSYDRTGGDEQY

V gene: TRBV29-1
J gene: TRBJ2-1
clone size: once
CDR3 protein: SVAGLATNNEQF

V gene: TRBV28
J gene: TRBJ2-1
clone size: .
CDR3 protein: ASSPELHEQF

V gene: TRBV4-2
J gene: TRBJ1-3
clone size: .
CDR3 protein: ASSQDRVRVYTIY

V gene: TRBV20-1
J gene: TRBJ2-1
clone size: .
CDR3 protein: SARDGLFL

V gene: TRBV27
J gene: TRBJ1-5
clone size: .
CDR3 protein: ASSPSTGTGRQPQH

V gene: TRBV6-5
J gene: TRBJ2-1
clone size: .
CDR3 protein: ASRPPTSPNEQF

V gene: TRBV4-1
J gene: TRBJ2-3
clone size: .
CDR3 protein: ASRQPDGDTDTQY

V gene: TRBV6-1
J gene: TRBJ2-2
clone size: .
CDR3 protein: ASNFGVNTGELF

V gene: TRBV15
J gene: TRBJ2-7
clone size: few
CDR3 protein: ATSGGGNGIVEQY